A single T cell receptor beta chain is shown here with its context. This entry comes from a study of T cell changes during pregnancy in multiple sclerosis. The V gene lost 2 bases and the J gene lost 2 bases, with 13 bases spanning the gap. This CDR3 is 16 amino acids long. Germline V lookup: CDR1 MNHNS, CDR2 SASEGT. The table came from immunoSEQ multiplex PCR; TCRdb's copy has only in-frame clones and leaves some out. The sample includes about 72,000 clones, roughly 91% of them seen just once. This specimen was peripheral blood, taken in the third trimester of pregnancy. The chain joins TRBV6-1 to TRBJ2-1; no reliable D call. The sequence was obtained from a female donor in good health, enrolled as a control in a pregnancy study. CDR3 DNA sequence: TGTGCCAGCAGTGAACCAGCAGCGCGTACCTACAATGAGCAGTTCTTC. Translation gives CASSEPAARTYNEQFF.